This T cell receptor (beta chain) derives from a study of CD8+ T cells in alopecia areata. This clone was observed a handful of times. Antigen unknown. cDNA prepared by RNA extraction and subsequent reverse transcription served as the template for sequencing. This table comes from immunoSEQ multiplex PCR, and its TCRdb copy is limited to in-frame clones, with some not included. Among about 200,000 clones listed, around three fifths were seen once. V lost 0 bases and J lost 2, with 11 bases in between. The germline CDR1 and CDR2 sequences are SQVTM and ANQGSEA. The CDR3 runs to 15 residues. Study-level results: Normal skin contains resident alphabeta T cells, and these are also sequenced in scalp samples.

The origin of this receptor is a human donor in good health. Input material: CD8+ T cells sorted from blood. The rearrangement uses TRBV29-1 and TRBJ2-1; possibly TRBD2 for D (7 bases). The CDR3 nucleotides read TGCAGCGTTGAAGACCCGGGGGGCCCCTACAATGAGCAGTTCTTC. The encoded protein is CSVEDPGGPYNEQFF.